The 9 T cell receptor beta chains listed next were all sequenced from one sample in a study of blood T cell repertoires in COVID-19. Method: immunoSEQ multiplex PCR; TCRdb's copy keeps in-frame clones and lacks some. Of 300,000 or so clones listed, 80% to 95% are singletons. Material for sequencing was PBMCs or T cells enriched from blood (not recorded which). The receptors stem from a woman between 25 and 40 years old who had recovered from COVID-19.

The V and J genes are TRBV28 and TRBJ1-5, with D unclear. The V and J ends lost 3 bases and 7 bases respectively, with 13 bases between them. This CDR3 contains 14 residues. Germline loops: CDR1 MDHEN, CDR2 SYDVKM. The CDR3 protein is CASSLGDIGQPQHF. CDR3 nucleotides: TGTGCCAGCAGTTTGGGAGACATCGGCCAGCCCCAGCATTTT. The entire variable domain, with the rest obtained from reference TRBV28 and TRBJ1-5, is as follows: DVKVTQSSRYLVKRTGEKVFLECVQDMDHENMFWYRQDPGLGLRLIYFSYDVKMKEKGDIPEGYSVSREKKERFSLILESASTNQTSMYLCASSLGDIGQPQHFGDGTRLSIL.

In this sample, this clone turned up once. The rearrangement joins TRBV7-9 to TRBJ1-6; possible D gene TRBD1, 5 bases. This CDR3 region has 16 residues. V lost 5 bases and J lost 6, with 17 bases in between. Looked up from germline, CDR1 is SEHNR and CDR2 is FQNEAQ (reference sequence). The DNA of the CDR3 is TGTGCCAGCAGCCTGGACAACCCTTCCCCTAATTCACCCCTCCACTTT. Protein product: CASSLDNPSPNSPLHF.

The chain joins TRBV10-3 to TRBJ1-2; weak D call: TRBD1 (5 bases). V gave up 0 bases and J gave up 2 bases, with 10 bases separating them. CDR1 is ENHRY, CDR2 SYGVKD, per germline. The CDR3 runs to 15 residues. The CDR3 coding sequence is TGTGCCATCAGTGAGTCAAGGGGCAACAACTATGGCTACACCTTC. Its protein product is CAISESRGNNYGYTF.

The table lists this clone with a few counts. The chain couples TRBV25-1 to TRBJ2-7; 10 nucleotides line up with TRBD1. In germline, CDR1 is MGHDK, CDR2 SYGVNS. The CDR3 runs 13 residues. V was clipped by 6 bases and J by 3 bases; unmatched bases: 2. The CDR3 region is CASRTGGGYEQYF. CDR3 nucleotides: TGTGCCAGCAGGACAGGGGGCGGCTACGAGCAGTACTTC.

V is TRBV29-1 and J is TRBJ1-5, with 7 bases fitting TRBD1. The CDR3 runs 12 residues. Germline CDR1 reads SQVTM; CDR2 reads ANQGSEA. V gave up 6 bases and J gave up 7 bases; unmatched junction bases: 6. The CDR3 here is CSVGTVGQPQHF. CDR3 nucleotides: TGCAGCGTCGGGACAGTTGGACAGCCCCAGCATTTT. Drawing the rest from reference TRBV29-1 and TRBJ1-5, the complete variable domain is SAVISQKPSRDICQRGTSLTIQCQVDSQVTMMFWYRQQPGQSLTLIATANQGSEATYESGFVIDKFPISRPNLTFSTLTVSNMSPEDSSIYLCSVGTVGQPQHFGDGTRLSIL.

This chain links TRBV7-3 with TRBJ1-1; TRBD1 aligns across 9 bases. This CDR3 comprises 14 residues. Germline assignment: CDR1 SGHTA and CDR2 FQGTGA. Trimming at V came to 4 bases and at J to 5 bases, leaving 5 bases not matched to a gene. The CDR3 DNA is TGTGCCAGCAGCTCGGGACAGGGAGATACTGAAGCTTTCTTT. Its protein is CASSSGQGDTEAFF.

V is TRBV4-3 and J is TRBJ1-6, with 8 bases that match TRBD1. V shed 0 bases and J 4 bases; nucleotides not matched to a gene: 5. CDR1 is LGHNA, CDR2 YSLEER, per germline. This CDR3 spans 17 amino acids. The CDR3: CASSQEFRTGYNSPLHF. CDR3 DNA: TGCGCCAGCAGCCAAGAGTTCCGGACAGGGTATAATTCACCCCTCCACTTT.

CDR3 in DNA: TGTGCCACCAGCAGAGATACAGGGGAAAATTCACCCCTCCACTTT. Residues: CATSRDTGENSPLHF. This rearrangement joins TRBV15 to TRBJ1-6, with 7 bases identical to TRBD1. Germline trimming cut 0 bases from V and 7 bases from J; bases unmatched to any gene: 3. CDR3 length: 15 residues. Germline V gene lookup returns CDR1 LNHNV and CDR2 YYDKDF (reference sequence). The whole variable domain, remainder taken from reference TRBV15 and TRBJ1-6, is DAMVIQNPRYQVTQFGKPVTLSCSQTLNHNVMYWYQQKSSQAPKLLFHYYDKDFNNEADTPDNFQSRRPNTSFCFLDIRSPGLGDTAMYLCATSRDTGENSPLHFGNGTRLTVT.

The chain is built from TRBV18 and TRBJ2-1; 9 bases fit TRBD1. The CDR3 covers 14 residues. Germline V gives CDR1 KGHSH, CDR2 LQKENI. J lost 8 bases, V lost 4 bases, and 6 bases had no gene match. CDR3 in DNA: TGTGCCAGCTCACTCAGGACAGGGGAATATGAGCAGTTCTTC. It translates to CASSLRTGEYEQFF.